Listed below are T cell receptor beta chains from one sample, sequenced in a study of control samples from healthy donors and cancer patients. The assay was immunoSEQ multiplex PCR, and TCRdb's table has in-frame clones only and misses some. The profile shows some 95,000 clones, 79% of them singletons. The sequenced sample consisted of blood. The receptors stem from a woman younger than 45 in good health. Each CDR3 is given with its conserved first and last residue. Fields, in order: CDR3 protein, CDR3 DNA, J gene, D gene, V gene, clone size. A D gene is named only where the DNA matches it firmly. Only some rows state a clone size, as once, few, many or a class for expanded clones.

CASSEGAWNQPQHF | TGTGCCAGCAGTGAGGGGGCCTGGAATCAGCCCCAGCATTTT | TRBJ1-5 | . | TRBV2 | few
CASSENAHPWRGYTF | TGTGCCAGCAGTGAAAATGCACACCCTTGGCGTGGCTACACCTTC | TRBJ1-2 | . | TRBV2 | few
CASSTSRATNEKLFF | TGTGCCAGCAGTACTTCTCGCGCAACTAATGAAAAACTGTTTTTT | TRBJ1-4 | . | TRBV6-2/TRBV6-3 | .
CASSGGTDLWLF | TGCGCCAGCAGCGGCGGGACAGACCTTTGGCTCTTC | TRBJ1-2 | TRBD1 | TRBV5-1 | .
CASSPSRPDTQYF | TGTGCCAGCAGTCCCAGCCGACCAGATACGCAGTATTTT | TRBJ2-3 | . | TRBV6-5 | .
CASSQSGTGETQYF | TGTGCCAGTAGTCAATCCGGGACTGGAGAGACCCAGTACTTC | TRBJ2-5 | . | TRBV19 | .
CASSSIGSGPQETQYF | TGTGCCAGCAGCTCCATAGGGTCCGGACCCCAAGAGACCCAGTACTTC | TRBJ2-5 | . | TRBV5-6 | .
CATTPGTGGDMNTEAFF | TGTGCCACGACCCCCGGGACAGGGGGGGACATGAACACTGAAGCTTTCTTT | TRBJ1-1 | TRBD1 | TRBV2 | .
CASSPGAGNPTEAFF | TGTGCCAGTAGTCCCGGGGCAGGGAATCCCACTGAAGCTTTCTTT | TRBJ1-1 | . | TRBV19 | .
CASSLRYRVLGTEAFF | TGCGCCAGCAGTTTAAGGTATCGGGTGCTGGGCACTGAAGCTTTCTTT | TRBJ1-1 | . | TRBV27 | .
CAISPSRGAVYGYTF | TGTGCCATCAGCCCTTCCCGTGGGGCGGTCTATGGCTACACCTTC | TRBJ1-2 | . | TRBV10-3 | .
CASSLSQGRTEAFF | TGTGCCAGCAGCTTAAGTCAGGGAAGGACTGAAGCTTTCTTT | TRBJ1-1 | . | TRBV11-2 | .
CAISPKDTEAFF | TGTGCCATCAGCCCTAAGGACACTGAAGCTTTCTTT | TRBJ1-1 | . | TRBV10-3 | few
CASSQESQHSPLHF | TGCGCCAGCAGCCAAGAATCTCAGCATTCACCCCTCCACTTT | TRBJ1-6 | . | TRBV4-1 | .
CASSLATSTGELFF | TGTGCCAGCAGCCTTGCCACAAGTACCGGGGAGCTGTTTTTT | TRBJ2-2 | . | TRBV7-2 | once
CASSLLPAALKTEAFF | TGTGCCAGCAGCTTATTACCCGCAGCTTTGAAGACTGAAGCTTTCTTT | TRBJ1-1 | . | TRBV7-6 | .
CASSPYRGQGNEQFF | TGTGCCAGCAGCCCTTACAGGGGGCAGGGCAATGAGCAGTTCTTC | TRBJ2-1 | TRBD1 | TRBV11-3 | few
CASSQVRTGSEAFF | TGTGCCAGCAGTCAAGTTCGGACAGGGTCCGAAGCTTTCTTT | TRBJ1-1 | TRBD1 | TRBV6-2/TRBV6-3 | .
CASSKVGLAGLTGELFF | TGTGCCAGCAGCAAAGTGGGACTAGCGGGCCTAACCGGGGAGCTGTTTTTT | TRBJ2-2 | TRBD2 | TRBV11-2 | .
CASSSTTQGHSGNTIYF | TGTGCCAGCTCATCGACAACACAGGGCCACTCTGGAAACACCATATATTTT | TRBJ1-3 | . | TRBV18 | .
CASSTILSSYNEQFF | TGTGCCAGTAGCACAATACTAAGCTCCTACAATGAGCAGTTCTTC | TRBJ2-1 | . | TRBV19 | .
CASSPDPQGRIYGYTF | TGTGCCAGCTCACCCGACCCGCAGGGACGTATCTATGGCTACACCTTC | TRBJ1-2 | . | TRBV18 | .
CSVLQGLNYGYTF | TGCAGCGTGCTACAGGGGCTTAACTATGGCTACACCTTC | TRBJ1-2 | TRBD1 | TRBV29-1 | .
CASSQDEQGANTGELFF | TGTGCCAGCAGCCAAGATGAGCAGGGGGCAAACACCGGGGAGCTGTTTTTT | TRBJ2-2 | TRBD1 | TRBV4-2 | .
CASQRTGGRLGDTEAFF | TGTGCCAGCCAACGGACAGGGGGCCGGCTTGGGGACACTGAAGCTTTCTTT | TRBJ1-1 | TRBD1 | TRBV2 | few
CASSKTSGGKETQYF | TGTGCCAGCAGCAAGACTAGCGGGGGGAAAGAGACCCAGTACTTC | TRBJ2-5 | TRBD2 | TRBV7-2 | .
CASSLAGGYYNEQFF | TGTGCCAGCAGCTTAGCGGGGGGGTACTACAATGAGCAGTTCTTC | TRBJ2-1 | TRBD2 | TRBV11-2 | .
CASSQGDSSSYEQYF | TGTGCCAGCAGCCAAGGGGACAGTAGCTCCTACGAGCAGTACTTC | TRBJ2-7 | TRBD1 | TRBV3-1/TRBV3-2 | .
CSVGGRSYNEQFF | TGCAGCGTTGGAGGTCGGTCCTACAATGAGCAGTTCTTC | TRBJ2-1 | . | TRBV29-1 | .
CASSPDIGNTIYF | TGTGCCAGTAGTCCGGACATTGGAAACACCATATATTTT | TRBJ1-3 | . | TRBV19 | once
CASSLALSTNTEAFF | TGCGCCAGCAGCTTGGCCTTGAGCACTAACACTGAAGCTTTCTTT | TRBJ1-1 | . | TRBV5-1 | .
CASSPRSGTGGLGTEAFF | TGTGCCAGCTCACCAAGATCCGGGACAGGGGGTCTGGGGACTGAAGCTTTCTTT | TRBJ1-1 | TRBD1 | TRBV18 | .
CASSFRLLSSYEQYF | TGTGCCAGCAGTTTCCGACTCTTGAGCTCCTACGAGCAGTACTTC | TRBJ2-7 | . | TRBV6-8 | .
CASSPGQNTIYF | TGTGCCAGCTCACCGGGACAAAACACCATATATTTT | TRBJ1-3 | . | TRBV18 | .